The present T cell receptor beta chain was sequenced within a study of post-analysis software for immune sequencing data. Study-level background: In terms of disease course, relapsing-remitting, secondary progressive and progressive-relapsing multiple sclerosis were included. Study-level results: Patients carried several TRBV segments more frequently than controls did, and TRBV5-6, TRBV5-1 and TRBV20-1 were among them. Multiple sclerosis was associated with a significant reduction in normalized Chao1 diversity relative to controls.

To note about this clonotype: Its antigen is still unknown.

cDNA libraries for TCR beta contained unique molecular identifiers. It was from approximately 0.91 to 9.4 million T cells that approximately 500,000 cDNA molecules came. TCRdb redid the calling of the PCR reads with MiXCR, one entry per CDR3 protein. The sample records 750,000 to 950,000 distinct CDR3 sequences, roughly 50% being singletons. Germline CDR1 reads SNHLY; CDR2 reads FYNNEI. The length of the CDR3 is 10 residues. Between the trimmed V and J ends, which lost 10 bases and 9 bases, there was a span of 10 bases. The clonotype comes from a girl aged 10-17 years with multiple sclerosis. The chain links TRBV2 to TRBJ2-1, with D unclear. Sequenced sample: blood. CDR3 sequence (DNA): TGTGCCATCACGGGTAGTGAGCAGTTCTTC. Amino acid sequence: CAITGSEQFF.